This is a list of T cell receptor beta chains from one sample in a study of coeliac disease. Sequencing used immunoSEQ multiplex PCR; TCRdb keeps in-frame clones, though not all of them. Of several thousand clones in the sample, around two thirds are singletons; the top ten hold approximately 21%. Sequencing was performed on lymphocytes from the gut lamina propria. The receptors here all came from a man in his sixties with celiac disease on a gluten-free diet. CDR3s include the opening cysteine and the closing phenylalanine or tryptophan. A D gene is named only where the DNA matches it firmly. Size is omitted from some rows. Given values are once, few, many or a class for expanded clones.

D gene | CDR3 length | clone size | J gene | V gene | CDR3 DNA | CDR3 protein
TRBD1 | 12 | once | TRBJ1-2 | TRBV18 | TGTGCCAGCTCAGTTGACAGGGGCGGCTACACCTTC | CASSVDRGGYTF
. | 13 | . | TRBJ1-1 | TRBV19 | TGTGCCAGTAGTATTGAAGGGGGTACTGAAGCTTTCTTT | CASSIEGGTEAFF
. | 13 | . | TRBJ1-2 | TRBV6-5 | TGTGCCAGCAGCCCCGACACCCTGAAGGGCTACACCTTC | CASSPDTLKGYTF
. | 13 | . | TRBJ2-3 | TRBV6-4 | TGTGCCAGCAGTGACTCCCAGGCAGATACGCAGTATTTT | CASSDSQADTQYF
. | 11 | . | TRBJ2-1 | TRBV20-1 | TGCAGTGTAGGCAGGAGGAATGAGCAGTTCTTC | CSVGRRNEQFF
. | 14 | . | TRBJ1-3 | TRBV5-1 | TGCGCCAGCAGCTTGGGACACTCTGGAAACACCATATATTTT | CASSLGHSGNTIYF
. | 14 | . | TRBJ1-3 | TRBV9 | TGTGCCAGCAGCGTGGGGAGGGCTGGAAACACCATATATTTT | CASSVGRAGNTIYF
. | 15 | . | TRBJ2-7 | TRBV6-5 | TGTGCCAGCAGTTCTACCGGGACAAGCTCCTACGAGCAGTACTTC | CASSSTGTSSYEQYF
. | 13 | few | TRBJ2-5 | TRBV29-1 | TGCAGCGTGGGCGGACAGTACCAAGAGACCCAGTACTTC | CSVGGQYQETQYF
TRBD2 | 16 | once | TRBJ2-3 | TRBV11-3 | TGTGCCAGCAGCTTAGAGTTTAGCGGGGGCACAGATACGCAGTATTTT | CASSLEFSGGTDTQYF
TRBD1 | 14 | . | TRBJ1-3 | TRBV6-6 | TGTGCCAGCAAGCCAGGGGGTGCTGGAAACACCATATATTTT | CASKPGGAGNTIYF
TRBD1 | 16 | . | TRBJ2-7 | TRBV5-6 | TGTGCCAGCAAAGCTCCTATGGGGACAGGGTACCACGAGCAGTACTTC | CASKAPMGTGYHEQYF
TRBD2 | 18 | few | TRBJ2-1 | TRBV11-3 | TGTGCCAGCAGCTTAGCGGGGACTAGCGGGGGGCGAAACAATGAGCAGTTCTTC | CASSLAGTSGGRNNEQFF
. | 13 | . | TRBJ1-2 | TRBV27 | TGTGCCAGCAGCCGTAAGGAGGGCTATGGCTACACCTTC | CASSRKEGYGYTF
. | 19 | . | TRBJ1-1 | TRBV5-6 | TGTGCCAGCAGCAGCTTCGTGTCCACCCAGGGGTCTTTGAACACTGAAGCTTTCTTT | CASSSFVSTQGSLNTEAFF
. | 13 | . | TRBJ1-4 | TRBV28 | TGTGCCAGTTCGGAGTCACTAGGTGAAAAACTGTTTTTT | CASSESLGEKLFF
TRBD1 | 14 | . | TRBJ2-7 | TRBV29-1 | TGCAGCGTTGGAGGGGACAGGGGGTCCTACGAGCAGTACTTC | CSVGGDRGSYEQYF
TRBD2 | 15 | . | TRBJ2-7 | TRBV7-3 | TGTGCCAGCAGCTCCTCGACTAGCGGTAAATACGAGCAGTACTTC | CASSSSTSGKYEQYF
. | 12 | once | TRBJ2-5 | TRBV7-9 | TGTGCCAGCAGCTTACCAAAAGAGACCCAGTACTTC | CASSLPKETQYF
. | 16 | once | TRBJ2-2 | TRBV27 | TGTGCCAGCAGCCCCTTTAGTACAGGGCCGAACGGGGAGCTGTTTTTT | CASSPFSTGPNGELFF
. | 15 | . | TRBJ1-1 | TRBV27 | TGTGCCAGCAGTTTAAGAGGGACATCAGGAGCTGAAGCTTTCTTT | CASSLRGTSGAEAFF
. | 15 | . | TRBJ2-1 | TRBV18 | TGTGCCAGCTCACCGTCCCGGGGAGAAGGCGGTGAGCAGTTCTTC | CASSPSRGEGGEQFF
. | 14 | . | TRBJ1-2 | TRBV11-2 | TGTGCCAGCAGCCCTTTACAGGGTTACTATGGCTACACCTTC | CASSPLQGYYGYTF
TRBD1 | 16 | . | TRBJ2-7 | TRBV5-1 | TGCGCCAGCAGCTTGACGGACAGGGCCAGCTCCTACGAGCAGTACTTC | CASSLTDRASSYEQYF
. | 18 | . | TRBJ1-6 | TRBV4-1 | TGCGCCAGCAGCCAAGAAGAGAGAGGGGGCTCCTATAATTCACCCCTCCACTTT | CASSQEERGGSYNSPLHF
TRBD1 | 14 | . | TRBJ2-7 | TRBV6-5 | TGTGCCAGCAGTTATGGGACAGGGGGACAGGCGCAGTACTTC | CASSYGTGGQAQYF